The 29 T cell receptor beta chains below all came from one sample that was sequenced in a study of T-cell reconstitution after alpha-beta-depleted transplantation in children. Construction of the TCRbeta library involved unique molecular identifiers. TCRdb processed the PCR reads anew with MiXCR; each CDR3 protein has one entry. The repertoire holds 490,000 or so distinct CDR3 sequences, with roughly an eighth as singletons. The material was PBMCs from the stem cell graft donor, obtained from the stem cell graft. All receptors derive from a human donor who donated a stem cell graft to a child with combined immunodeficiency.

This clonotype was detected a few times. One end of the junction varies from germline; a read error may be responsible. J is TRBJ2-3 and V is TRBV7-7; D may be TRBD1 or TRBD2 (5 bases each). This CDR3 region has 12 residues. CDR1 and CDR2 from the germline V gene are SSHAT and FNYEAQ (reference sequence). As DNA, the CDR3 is TGTGCTAGCATAGGGGACGCAGATACGCAGTATTTT. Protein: CASIGDADTQYF.

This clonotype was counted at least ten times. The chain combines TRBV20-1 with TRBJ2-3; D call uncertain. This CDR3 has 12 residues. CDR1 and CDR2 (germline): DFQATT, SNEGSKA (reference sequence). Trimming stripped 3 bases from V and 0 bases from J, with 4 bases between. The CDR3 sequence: CSASTSTDTQYF. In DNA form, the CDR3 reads TGCAGTGCTAGCACGAGCACAGATACGCAGTATTTT.

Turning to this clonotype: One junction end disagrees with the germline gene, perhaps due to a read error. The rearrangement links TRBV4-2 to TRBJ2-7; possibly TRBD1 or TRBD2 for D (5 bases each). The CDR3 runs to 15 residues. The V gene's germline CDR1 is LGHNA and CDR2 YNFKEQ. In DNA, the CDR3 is TGTGCCAGCGGCCAAGTCGGGGAGCCATGGGGGGAGCAGTACTTC. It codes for CASGQVGEPWGEQYF.

CDR3 sequence reads: CAWSTPPGGYTF. In DNA, the CDR3 is TGTGCCTGGAGTACCCCCCCGGGAGGCTACACCTTC. The rearrangement joins TRBV30 to TRBJ1-2; D unresolved. The germline V and J ends were trimmed by 2 bases and 8 bases, with 12 bases remaining between them. This CDR3 is 12 amino acids long. CDR1 is GTSNPN and CDR2 is SVGIG in the germline V gene (reference sequence).

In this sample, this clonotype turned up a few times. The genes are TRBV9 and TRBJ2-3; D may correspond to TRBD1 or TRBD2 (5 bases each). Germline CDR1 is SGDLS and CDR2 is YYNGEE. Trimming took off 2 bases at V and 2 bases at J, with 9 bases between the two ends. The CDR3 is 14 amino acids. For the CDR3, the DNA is TGTGCCAGCAGCGTGGGACCCGTCACAGATACGCAGTATTTT. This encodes CASSVGPVTDTQYF.

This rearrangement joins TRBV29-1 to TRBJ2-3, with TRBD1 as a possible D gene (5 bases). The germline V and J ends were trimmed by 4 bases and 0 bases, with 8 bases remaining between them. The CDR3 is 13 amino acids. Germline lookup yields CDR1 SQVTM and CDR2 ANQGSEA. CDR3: CSVVPGSTDTQYF. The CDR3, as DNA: TGCAGCGTTGTGCCAGGGAGCACAGATACGCAGTATTTT.

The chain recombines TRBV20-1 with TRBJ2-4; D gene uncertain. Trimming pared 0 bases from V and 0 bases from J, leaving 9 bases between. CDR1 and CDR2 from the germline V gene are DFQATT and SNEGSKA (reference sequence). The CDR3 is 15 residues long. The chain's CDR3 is CSARDLELAKNIQYF. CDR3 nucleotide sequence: TGCAGTGCTAGAGATTTGGAGTTAGCCAAAAACATTCAGTACTTC.

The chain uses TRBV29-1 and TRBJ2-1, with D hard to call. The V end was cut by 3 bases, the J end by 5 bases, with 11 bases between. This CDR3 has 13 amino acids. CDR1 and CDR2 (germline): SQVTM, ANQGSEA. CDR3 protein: CSVDMGSDNEQFF. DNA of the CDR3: TGCAGCGTTGATATGGGCAGCGACAATGAGCAGTTCTTC.

CDR3 protein: CSARLGQFSLYEQYF. The CDR3 DNA is TGCAGCGCCCGACTCGGACAGTTTTCTCTCTACGAGCAGTACTTC. This chain uses TRBV29-1 with TRBJ2-7; the D gene is possibly TRBD1 (6 bases). V lost 7 bases to trimming and J lost 3 bases, with 22 bases between them. Germline V gene sequence: CDR1 SQVTM, CDR2 ANQGSEA. CDR3 length: 15 amino acids.

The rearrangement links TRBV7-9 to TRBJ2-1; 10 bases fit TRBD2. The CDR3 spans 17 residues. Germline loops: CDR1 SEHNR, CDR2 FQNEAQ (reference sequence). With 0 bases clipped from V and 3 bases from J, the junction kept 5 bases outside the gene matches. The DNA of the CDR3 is TGTGCCAGCAGCTTAGCAGGAGCGGGAGGGCTCTACAATGAGCAGTTCTTC. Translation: CASSLAGAGGLYNEQFF.

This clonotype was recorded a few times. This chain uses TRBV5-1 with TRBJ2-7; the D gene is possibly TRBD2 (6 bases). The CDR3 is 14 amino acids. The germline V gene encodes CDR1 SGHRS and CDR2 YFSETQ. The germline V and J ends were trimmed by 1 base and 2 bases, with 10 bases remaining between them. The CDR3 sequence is CASSLLPGAYEQYF. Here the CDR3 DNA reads TGCGCCAGCAGCTTGCTTCCGGGGGCCTACGAGCAGTACTTC.

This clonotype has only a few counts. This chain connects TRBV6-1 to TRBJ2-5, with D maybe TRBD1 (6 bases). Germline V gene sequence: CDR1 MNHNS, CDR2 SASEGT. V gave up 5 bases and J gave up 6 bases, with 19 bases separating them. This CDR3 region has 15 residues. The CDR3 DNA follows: TGTGCCAGCAGTCAACACCGGGACATGTGGAAGACCCAGTACTTC. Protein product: CASSQHRDMWKTQYF.

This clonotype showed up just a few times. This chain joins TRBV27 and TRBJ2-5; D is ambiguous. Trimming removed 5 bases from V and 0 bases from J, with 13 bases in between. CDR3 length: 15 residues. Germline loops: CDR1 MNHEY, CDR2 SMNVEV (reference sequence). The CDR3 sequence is CASSIRQSYQETQYF. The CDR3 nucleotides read TGTGCCAGCAGTATCCGCCAGTCGTACCAAGAGACCCAGTACTTC.

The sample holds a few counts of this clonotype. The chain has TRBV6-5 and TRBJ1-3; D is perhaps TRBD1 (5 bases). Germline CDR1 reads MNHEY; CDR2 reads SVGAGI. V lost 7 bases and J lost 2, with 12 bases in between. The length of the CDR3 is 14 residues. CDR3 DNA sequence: TGTGCCAGCAACGGGGGAAAACCTGGAAACACCATATATTTT. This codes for CASNGGKPGNTIYF.

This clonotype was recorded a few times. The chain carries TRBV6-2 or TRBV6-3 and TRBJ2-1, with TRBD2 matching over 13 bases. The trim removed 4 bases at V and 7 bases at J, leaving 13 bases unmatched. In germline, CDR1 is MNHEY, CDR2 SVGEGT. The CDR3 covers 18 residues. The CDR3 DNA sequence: TGTGCCAGCAGTTCTCAGACTAGCGGGAGGATGGGACGGAATGAGCAGTTCTTC. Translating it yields CASSSQTSGRMGRNEQFF.

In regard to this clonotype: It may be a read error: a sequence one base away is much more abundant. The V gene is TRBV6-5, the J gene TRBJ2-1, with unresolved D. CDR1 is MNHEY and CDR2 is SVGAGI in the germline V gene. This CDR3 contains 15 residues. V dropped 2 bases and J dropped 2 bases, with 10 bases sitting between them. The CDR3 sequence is CASSYGSVTYNEQFF. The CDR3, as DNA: TGTGCCAGCAGTTACGGCAGCGTTACCTACAATGAGCAGTTCTTC.

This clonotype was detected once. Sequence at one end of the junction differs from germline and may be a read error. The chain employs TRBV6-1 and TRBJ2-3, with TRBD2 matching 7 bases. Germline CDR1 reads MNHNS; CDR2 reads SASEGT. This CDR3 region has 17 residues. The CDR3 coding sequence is TGTGCCAACAGTGGAAGACTAGCCGGACATAGCACAGATACGCAGTATTTT. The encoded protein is CANSGRLAGHSTDTQYF.

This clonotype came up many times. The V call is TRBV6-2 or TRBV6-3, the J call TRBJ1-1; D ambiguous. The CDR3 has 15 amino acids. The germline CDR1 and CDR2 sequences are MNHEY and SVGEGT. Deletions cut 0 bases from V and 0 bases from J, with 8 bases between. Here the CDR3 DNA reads TGTGCCAGCAGTTACTCCGAGACGATGAACACTGAAGCTTTCTTT. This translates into CASSYSETMNTEAFF.

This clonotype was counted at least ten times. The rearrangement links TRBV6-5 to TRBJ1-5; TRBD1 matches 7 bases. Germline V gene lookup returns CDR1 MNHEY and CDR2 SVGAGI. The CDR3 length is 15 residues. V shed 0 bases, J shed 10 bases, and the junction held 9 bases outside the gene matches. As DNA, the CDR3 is TGTGCCAGCAGTTACTCGCTGGACAGGAGGACACCCCAGCATTTT. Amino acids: CASSYSLDRRTPQHF.

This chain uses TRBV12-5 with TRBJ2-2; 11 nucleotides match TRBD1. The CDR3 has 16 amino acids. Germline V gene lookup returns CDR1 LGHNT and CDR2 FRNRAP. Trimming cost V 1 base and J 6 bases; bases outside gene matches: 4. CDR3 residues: CASGLGTGGGSGELFF. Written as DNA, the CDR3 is TGTGCTAGTGGTTTGGGGACAGGGGGCGGTTCCGGGGAGCTGTTTTTT.

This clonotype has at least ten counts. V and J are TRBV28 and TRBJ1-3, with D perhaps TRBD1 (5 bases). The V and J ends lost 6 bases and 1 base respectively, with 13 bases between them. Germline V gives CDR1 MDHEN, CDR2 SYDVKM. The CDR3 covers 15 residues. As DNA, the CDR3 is TGTGCCAGCAGGAGACAGACACGATCTGGAAACACCATATATTTT. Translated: CASRRQTRSGNTIYF.

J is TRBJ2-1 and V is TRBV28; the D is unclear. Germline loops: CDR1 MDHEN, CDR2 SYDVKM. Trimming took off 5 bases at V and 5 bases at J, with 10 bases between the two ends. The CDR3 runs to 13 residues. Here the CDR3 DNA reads TGTGCCAGCAGTCCCCAGTCGGACAATGAGCAGTTCTTC. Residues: CASSPQSDNEQFF.

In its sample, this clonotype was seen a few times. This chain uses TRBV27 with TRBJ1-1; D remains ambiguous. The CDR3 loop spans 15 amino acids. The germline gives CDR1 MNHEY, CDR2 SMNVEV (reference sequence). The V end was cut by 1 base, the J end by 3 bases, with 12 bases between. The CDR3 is CASSLFTGSHTEAFF. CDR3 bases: TGTGCCAGCAGTTTATTCACCGGGTCCCACACTGAAGCTTTCTTT.

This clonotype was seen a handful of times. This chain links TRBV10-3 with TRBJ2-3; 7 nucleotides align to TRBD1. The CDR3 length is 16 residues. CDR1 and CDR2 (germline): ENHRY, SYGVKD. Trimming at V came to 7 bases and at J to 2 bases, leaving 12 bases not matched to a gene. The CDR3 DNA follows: TGTGCCATCACCAACCGGCAGACAGGGACCACAGATACGCAGTATTTT. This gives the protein CAITNRQTGTTDTQYF.

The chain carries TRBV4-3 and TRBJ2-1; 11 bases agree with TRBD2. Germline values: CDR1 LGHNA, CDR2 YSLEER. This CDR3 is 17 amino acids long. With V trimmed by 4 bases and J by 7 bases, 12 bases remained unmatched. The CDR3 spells CASSPGYSGGASNEQFF. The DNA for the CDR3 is TGCGCCAGCAGCCCGGGATATAGCGGGGGGGCCTCGAATGAGCAGTTCTTC.

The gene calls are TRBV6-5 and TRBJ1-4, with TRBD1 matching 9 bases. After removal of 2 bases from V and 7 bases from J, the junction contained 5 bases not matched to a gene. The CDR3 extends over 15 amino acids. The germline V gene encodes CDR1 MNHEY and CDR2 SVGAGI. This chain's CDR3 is CASSYGGQGFEKLFF. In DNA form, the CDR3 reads TGTGCCAGCAGTTACGGAGGACAGGGGTTTGAAAAACTGTTTTTT.

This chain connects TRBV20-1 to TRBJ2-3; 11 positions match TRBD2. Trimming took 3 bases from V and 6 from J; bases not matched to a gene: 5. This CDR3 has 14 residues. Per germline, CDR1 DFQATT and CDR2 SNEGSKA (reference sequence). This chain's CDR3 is CSASRLAGFDTQYF. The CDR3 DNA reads TGCAGTGCTAGCCGACTAGCGGGGTTTGATACGCAGTATTTT.

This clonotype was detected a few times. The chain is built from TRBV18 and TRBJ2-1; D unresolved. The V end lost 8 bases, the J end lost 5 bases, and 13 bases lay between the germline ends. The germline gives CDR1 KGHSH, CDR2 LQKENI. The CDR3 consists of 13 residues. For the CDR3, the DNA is TGTGCCAGCAAGTCGGGCAGGAACAATGAGCAGTTCTTC. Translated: CASKSGRNNEQFF.

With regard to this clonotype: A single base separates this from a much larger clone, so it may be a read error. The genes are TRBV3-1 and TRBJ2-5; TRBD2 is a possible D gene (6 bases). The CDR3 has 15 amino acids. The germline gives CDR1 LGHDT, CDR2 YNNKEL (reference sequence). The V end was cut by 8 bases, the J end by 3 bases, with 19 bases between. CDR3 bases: TGTGCCAGCTGTGCTCTGCGGGGCCCCAAAGAGACCCAGTACTTC. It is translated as CASCALRGPKETQYF.